This T cell receptor beta chain stems from a study of blood T cell repertoires in COVID-19. At the level of the study: The origin of the acute and convalescent COVID-19 samples was the United States, Italy and Spain.

The CDR3 consists of 14 residues. The V gene lost 2 bases and the J gene lost 5 bases, with 10 bases spanning the gap. The V gene's germline CDR1 is SGDLS and CDR2 YYNGEE. The method was immunoSEQ multiplex PCR; TCRdb's version includes in-frame clones alone and lacks a portion of them. In the table there are about 140,000 clones, about 77% of which are singletons. Sequenced material: peripheral blood. This chain connects TRBV9 to TRBJ1-4; no definite D call. The receptor comes from a woman between 45 and 65 years old with active or convalescent COVID-19. The CDR3 spells CASSVGQANEKLFF. CDR3 DNA: TGTGCCAGCAGCGTTGGGCAGGCAAATGAAAAACTGTTTTTT.